This T cell receptor (beta chain) was recovered during a study of blood T cell repertoires in COVID-19. Concerning this clone itself: Other nucleotide sequences in the sample specify the same CDR3.

As handled by the study authors: Using reference gene primer amplification, nucleated cell counts were estimated. Produced via immunoSEQ multiplex PCR; TCRdb's table is partial and in-frame only. V and J calls plus clone size are reproduced from that table; the DNA served to infer D and trimming. This sample yields under 200,000 clones, of which less than 90% are seen a single time; about 7% belongs to the top ten. Looked up from germline, CDR1 is LNHDA and CDR2 is SQIVND (reference sequence). The CDR3 has 13 residues. Trimming cost V 0 bases and J 8 bases, with 10 bases left between them. The chain employs TRBV19 and TRBJ1-1; D unclear. The clonotype was recovered from a woman aged 45-65 years who had recovered from COVID-19. Sequencing used PBMCs or T cells enriched from blood (not recorded which). The CDR3 sequence is CASSIDLSTEAFF. The CDR3 nucleotides are TGTGCCAGTAGTATAGATCTCAGTACAGAAGCTTTCTTT.